A selection of T cell receptor beta chains follows, all from one sample in a study of control samples from healthy donors and cancer patients. Sequencing used immunoSEQ multiplex PCR; TCRdb keeps in-frame clones, though not all of them. The sample includes 120,000 or so clones, roughly 86% of them seen just once. Material for sequencing was blood. Every receptor here comes from a man in his sixties in good health. Both conserved end residues are part of each CDR3. The order of the fields is J gene, V gene, clone size, D gene, CDR3 DNA, CDR3 protein. The D gene is left open where the match is weak. Clone size appears in some rows only: once, few, many, or a class for an expanded clone.

TRBJ2-5 TRBV18 once TRBD1 TGTGCCAGCTCACCATTAAGGGACAGGACGGCAGTGTACTTC CASSPLRDRTAVYF
TRBJ1-3 TRBV7-2 - - TGTGCCAGCAGCCCCCGAGGGGGTGAGTCAGGAAACACCATATATTTT CASSPRGGESGNTIYF
TRBJ2-5 TRBV19 - TRBD2 TGTGCCAGTAGTTGGGGGGGGCAAGAGACCCAGTACTTC CASSWGGQETQYF
TRBJ1-1 TRBV28 - TRBD1 TGTGCCAGCACCATTCCCGGGACAGGGTACACTGAAGCTTTCTTT CASTIPGTGYTEAFF
TRBJ1-1 TRBV6-4 - - TGTGCCAGCAGTGAAACGACAGAGAACACTGAAGCTTTCTTT CASSETTENTEAFF
TRBJ1-3 TRBV11-2 - TRBD1 TGTGCCAGCAGCTTAGATCAGGGGACAGCCTCTGGAAACACCATATATTTT CASSLDQGTASGNTIYF
TRBJ2-3 TRBV5-1 - - TGCGCCAGCAGCTTGTCAGGCAGCCTCACAGATACGCAGTATTTT CASSLSGSLTDTQYF
TRBJ2-3 TRBV5-4 once - TGTGCCAGCAGCTTACTACTACAGGGAAGCACAGATACGCAGTATTTT CASSLLLQGSTDTQYF
TRBJ1-5 TRBV19 - TRBD1 TGTGCCAGTAGCCACAGGGGGCCCAATCAGCCCCAGCATTTT CASSHRGPNQPQHF
TRBJ2-5 TRBV9 - - TGTGCCAGCAGCGTATCCGGATTCCAAGAGACCCAGTACTTC CASSVSGFQETQYF
TRBJ1-5 TRBV14 few - TGTGCCAGCAGCCGCTTCCAGGATCAGCCCCAGCATTTT CASSRFQDQPQHF
TRBJ1-5 TRBV18 - - TGTGCCAGCTCTTACGGGGGGGACGGTCAGCCCCAGCATTTT CASSYGGDGQPQHF
TRBJ1-1 TRBV19 - - TGTGCCAGTAGTAACACACCCGGGATCGGTACTGAAGCTTTCTTT CASSNTPGIGTEAFF
TRBJ1-5 TRBV30 - - TGTGCCTCTTCGGTTAGCAATCAGCCCCAGCATTTT CASSVSNQPQHF
TRBJ1-4 TRBV7-2 - - TGTGCCAGCAGCTTAGGCGGGGCCGCTAATGAAAAACTGTTTTTT CASSLGGAANEKLFF
TRBJ1-5 TRBV24-1 - - TGTGCCACCAGTGATGGCCTAGGACGGAACAATCAGCCCCAGCATTTT CATSDGLGRNNQPQHF
TRBJ1-4 TRBV12-3/TRBV12-4 - - TGTGCCAGCAGTTTTAATGGAGAAAAACTGTTTTTT CASSFNGEKLFF
TRBJ2-7 TRBV18 few TRBD1 TGTGCCAGCTCGACAGGGGCCCCCAGCTACGAGCAGTACTTC CASSTGAPSYEQYF
TRBJ1-6 TRBV6-5 - - TGTGCCAGCAGTTACGCAGGGACTAATTCACCCCTCCACTTT CASSYAGTNSPLHF
TRBJ1-6 TRBV7-9 few TRBD1 TGTGCCAGCAGCCCGGCGGGCGGGACAGTTAATTCACCCCTCCACTTT CASSPAGGTVNSPLHF
TRBJ1-5 TRBV19 - - TGTGCCAGTAGCTACGACGCAGCGTATAGTCAGCCCCAGCATTTT CASSYDAAYSQPQHF
TRBJ2-7 TRBV4-3 few - TGCGCCAGCAGCCCCGATAACATGGCAGGGACCTACGAGCAGTACTTC CASSPDNMAGTYEQYF
TRBJ1-6 TRBV27 - TRBD1 TGTGCCAGCAGGCCCGGGACAGGGGTTTCACCCCTCCACTTT CASRPGTGVSPLHF
TRBJ1-4 TRBV7-2 - - TGTGCCAGCAGCTTGAATGGAATCGGGGGCCGAACTAATGAAAAACTGTTTTTT CASSLNGIGGRTNEKLFF
TRBJ2-2 TRBV12-3/TRBV12-4 - - TGTGCCAGCAGTTTTCACACCGGGGAGCTGTTTTTT CASSFHTGELFF
TRBJ1-6 TRBV18 - - TGTGCCAGCTCACCGACAGTCAATTCACCCCTCCACTTT CASSPTVNSPLHF
TRBJ1-1 TRBV13 - - TGTGCCAGCAGCTTACCGCCAGGAACTGAAGCTTTCTTT CASSLPPGTEAFF
TRBJ1-5 TRBV11-2 - - TGTGCCAGCAGCTCATCAACAGGTACCAATCAGCCCCAGCATTTT CASSSSTGTNQPQHF
TRBJ2-7 TRBV7-9 - - TGTGCCAGCAGCTTATTAGTCCAGGGCGAGCAGTACTTC CASSLLVQGEQYF
TRBJ2-7 TRBV18 - - TGTGCCAGCTCACCACAACTGGAGGGAGAGCAGTACTTC CASSPQLEGEQYF
TRBJ1-6 TRBV13 - TRBD1 TGTGCCAGCAGCCGACAGGGATATAATTCACCCCTCCACTTT CASSRQGYNSPLHF
TRBJ1-5 TRBV24-1 few - TGTGCCACCAGTGGCGGTGACAATCAGCCCCAGCATTTT CATSGGDNQPQHF
TRBJ2-7 TRBV10-1 few - TGCGCCAGCAGTGAAACGGGGGGACAGAAGTACTTC CASSETGGQKYF
TRBJ1-2 TRBV5-6 - TRBD1 TGTGCCAGCAGCTTGAGGGGGAGGCGGGACAGACTCAACTATGGCTACACCTTC CASSLRGRRDRLNYGYTF
TRBJ1-1 TRBV9 - - TGTGCCAGCAGCGTAGTATCGCGGGGCGGCGCTGAAGCTTTCTTT CASSVVSRGGAEAFF
TRBJ1-1 TRBV6-5 once - TGTGCCAGCAGTAGACAAGTGAACACTGAAGCTTTCTTT CASSRQVNTEAFF
TRBJ2-7 TRBV25-1 - - TGTGCCAGCAGTGAAGCAGCGTCCTACGAGCAGTACTTC CASSEAASYEQYF
TRBJ2-7 TRBV28 - - TGTGCCAGCAGTTCCGATCTGACAGGTTCCGAGCAGTACTTC CASSSDLTGSEQYF
TRBJ1-1 TRBV19 - TRBD1 TGTGCCAGTAGTAAAACAGGGGGCCTAACTAACACTGAAGCTTTCTTT CASSKTGGLTNTEAFF
TRBJ2-6 TRBV10-2 - TRBD1 TGCGCCACCCAGACAGGGGGCTCTGGGGCCAACGTCCTGACTTTC CATQTGGSGANVLTF
TRBJ1-2 TRBV3-1/TRBV3-2 - - TGTGCCAGCAGCCAAACGGGGTTGGGCTATGGCTACACCTTC CASSQTGLGYGYTF